This entry lists 7 T cell receptor beta chains sequenced from one sample in a study of blood T cell repertoires in COVID-19. The method was immunoSEQ multiplex PCR; TCRdb's version includes in-frame clones alone and lacks a portion of them. The sample lists 190,000 or so clones, around 90% occurring once. Sample: PBMCs or T cells enriched from blood (not recorded which). Receptors originate from a young man who had recovered from COVID-19.

The chain recombines TRBV11-2 with TRBJ1-2, with D unresolved. Germline V CDR1 and CDR2: SGHAT, FQNNGV. Deletions cut 0 bases from V and 3 bases from J, with 14 bases between. CDR3 length equals 16 residues. CDR3 sequence: CASSLEGTGIHYGYTF. The DNA of the CDR3 is TGTGCCAGCAGCTTAGAGGGAACCGGGATCCACTATGGCTACACCTTC. Supplemented by reference TRBV11-2 and TRBJ1-2, the full variable domain reads EAGVAQSPRYKIIEKRQSVAFWCNPISGHATLYWYQQILGQGPKLLIQFQNNGVVDDSQLPKDRFSAERLKGVDSTLKIQPAKLEDSAVYLCASSLEGTGIHYGYTFGSGTRLTVV.

This rearrangement joins TRBV6-2 or TRBV6-3 to TRBJ2-1; D is ambiguous. Germline V CDR1 and CDR2: MNHEY, SVGEGT. The CDR3 has 15 residues. Trimming left V 6 bases short and J 1 base short, with 13 bases between. DNA for the CDR3: TGTGCCAGCAGCCCCGCGGATTTTTCCTACAATGAGCAGTTCTTC. The encoded protein is CASSPADFSYNEQFF.

V usage is TRBV5-4 and J usage is TRBJ1-6, with no clear D. CDR1 SGHNT and CDR2 YYREEE come from the germline V gene (reference sequence). V dropped 1 base and J dropped 6 bases, with 11 bases sitting between them. There are 15 residues in the CDR3. CDR3: CASSLNRAINSPLHF. The DNA of the CDR3 is TGTGCCAGCAGCTTGAACCGAGCGATTAATTCACCCCTCCACTTT. The full variable domain, its missing parts supplied by reference TRBV5-4 and TRBJ1-6, is ETGVTQSPTHLIKTRGQQVTLRCSSQSGHNTVSWYQQALGQGPQFIFQYYREEENGRGNFPPRFSGLQFPNYSSELNVNALELDDSALYLCASSLNRAINSPLHFGNGTRLTVT.

This chain connects TRBV7-9 to TRBJ1-1; 7 bases are a match to TRBD1. The V segment lost 4 bases and the J segment 11 bases; nucleotides outside the gene matches: 10. Germline CDR1 reads SEHNR; CDR2 reads FQNEAQ (reference sequence). CDR3 length: 13 residues. The CDR3 region is CASSSFRDSGAFF. CDR3 bases: TGTGCCAGCAGCTCCTTCCGGGACAGTGGGGCTTTCTTT. Filled out from reference TRBV7-9 and TRBJ1-1, the complete variable domain reads DTGVSQNPRHKITKRGQNVTFRCDPISEHNRLYWYRQTLGQGPEFLTYFQNEAQLEKSRLLSDRFSAERPKGSFSTLEIQRTEQGDSAMYLCASSSFRDSGAFFGQGTRLTVV.

The CDR3 here is CASSQEPQLNTEAFF. CDR3 sequence (DNA): TGCGCCAGCAGCCAAGAGCCGCAGTTGAACACTGAAGCTTTCTTT. The V call is TRBV4-3, the J call TRBJ1-1; D not resolved. The CDR3 sequence is 15 residues long. The V gene lost 0 bases and the J gene lost 0 bases, with 8 bases spanning the gap. CDR1 LGHNA and CDR2 YSLEER come from the germline V gene.

The DNA of the CDR3 is TGTGCCAGCAGCCGCGGAACCTACTACGAGCAGTACTTC. It codes for CASSRGTYYEQYF. V usage is TRBV6-5 and J usage is TRBJ2-7; no firm D call. CDR1 MNHEY and CDR2 SVGAGI come from the germline V gene. This CDR3 contains 13 residues. Trimming cost V 6 bases and J 3 bases, with 12 bases left between them.

The CDR3 nucleotides are TGTGCCAGCAGCCCCGGACAGGGAGAGAACACCGGGGAGCTGTTTTTT. Protein sequence: CASSPGQGENTGELFF. V gene TRBV11-2 combines with J gene TRBJ2-2; 8 positions match TRBD1. The CDR3 totals 16 residues. Germline CDR1 reads SGHAT; CDR2 reads FQNNGV. The V and J ends lost 5 bases and 1 base, in that order; junction bases with no gene match: 6.